This passage covers 9 T cell receptor beta chains from one sample sequenced in a study of vaccination effects on CD4 cells after COVID-19 (dated by TCRdb to the early 2020s). In the ViraFEST assay, PBMC were stimulated with viral peptide pools, and antigen-specific CD4+ T cell clonotypes were then identified by expansion using TCR sequencing. After about 9 days of culture, CD4+ T cells were isolated with the EasySep CD4+ T cell isolation kit. Convalescent patients had PCR-confirmed SARS-CoV-2 infection between March and December 2020, before Alpha, Beta and Delta variants emerged in the United States. Each participant got two doses of an mRNA SARS-CoV-2 vaccine, either BNT162b2 or mRNA-1273. What these receptors recognize is not known. Library generation was performed with the immunoSEQ multiplex PCR assay. TCRdb took this table from immuneACCESS and kept in-frame rearrangements with V and J called. Such tables lack part of the clones; where checked against another copy, unresolved V genes explain under half of the gap, and the rest is unexplained. Across this sample there are over 15,000 clones, with about 74% seen only once. The ten largest clonotypes hold roughly 19% of the sample.

This material consisted of CD4+ T cells from PBMCs cultured with SARS-CoV-2 spike peptides, taken after COVID-19 vaccination. The cell subset or site label of this sample denotes: SARS-CoV-2 spike overlapping peptide pool stimulation. The source is a human donor who had a prior SARS-CoV-2 infection.

The chain is built from TRBV5-1 and TRBJ2-1, with 7 nucleotides matching TRBD1. Germline CDR1 and CDR2: SGHRS and YFSETQ. The CDR3 sequence is 14 residues long. Losses at the gene ends were 3 bases for V and 8 bases for J; bases not matched to a gene: 8. DNA of the CDR3: TGCGCCAGCAGCTCAATGACAGGGCCGCATGAGCAGTTCTTC. Its protein is CASSSMTGPHEQFF. The full variable domain, completed using reference TRBV5-1 and TRBJ2-1, is KAGVTQTPRYLIKTRGQQVTLSCSPISGHRSVSWYQQTPGQGLQFLFEYFSETQRNKGNFPGRFSGRQFSNSRSEMNVSTLELGDSALYLCASSSMTGPHEQFFGPGTRLTVL.

The chain recombines TRBV7-2 with TRBJ2-3; D is ambiguous. Trimming stripped 7 bases from V and 5 bases from J, with 10 bases between. The CDR3 consists of 12 residues. Germline V gene data show CDR1 as SGHTA and CDR2 as FQGNSA. The CDR3 protein is CASTSGLDTQYF. CDR3 coding DNA: TGTGCCAGCACCTCAGGATTAGATACGCAGTATTTT.

In this sample, this clone turned up a few times. The gene calls are TRBV6-2 or TRBV6-3 and TRBJ2-7, with D unresolved. V was trimmed by 2 bases and J by 4 bases, leaving 3 bases between them. In germline, CDR1 is MNHEY, CDR2 SVGEGT. The CDR3 runs 11 residues. In nucleotides, the CDR3 is TGTGCCAGCAGTTACCAATACGAGCAGTACTTC. Residues: CASSYQYEQYF.

The chain has TRBV6-5 and TRBJ1-4, with D unclear. Germline-derived CDR1 and CDR2 are MNHEY and SVGAGI. V dropped 6 bases and J dropped 5 bases, with 13 bases sitting between them. The CDR3 totals 14 residues. This CDR3 is CASRYGSSNEKLFF. The CDR3, as DNA: TGTGCCAGCAGATACGGGTCATCAAATGAAAAACTGTTTTTT.

The chain links TRBV19 to TRBJ1-5; D remains unclear. The ends were cut back, 0 bases at V and 7 bases at J, with 7 bases in the middle. Germline V CDR1 and CDR2: LNHDA, SQIVND (reference sequence). The CDR3 is made up of 13 amino acids. The CDR3 nucleotides read TGTGCCAGTAGTATAGATCGGGCCCAGCCCCAGCATTTT. As protein: CASSIDRAQPQHF.

V gene TRBV9 combines with J gene TRBJ2-5, with D perhaps TRBD1 (5 bases). The V gene's germline CDR1 is SGDLS and CDR2 YYNGEE. The CDR3 contains 14 residues. Trimming took off 3 bases at V and 1 base at J, with 10 bases between the two ends. The CDR3 sequence is CASSGGFFQETQYF. Written as DNA, the CDR3 is TGTGCCAGCAGCGGGGGCTTTTTCCAAGAGACCCAGTACTTC.

This rearrangement joins TRBV10-3 to TRBJ2-5; perhaps TRBD2 as D (6 bases). The ends were cut back, 8 bases at V and 2 bases at J, with 9 bases in the middle. Germline CDR1 is ENHRY and CDR2 is SYGVKD. This CDR3 has 12 residues. This chain's CDR3 is CAIRGGQETQYF. DNA for the CDR3: TGTGCCATCCGGGGAGGACAAGAGACCCAGTACTTC.

The chain carries TRBV5-6 and TRBJ1-4, with 7 nucleotides matching TRBD1. The CDR3 totals 15 residues. CDR1 and CDR2 from the germline V gene are SGHDT and YYEEEE. V lost 2 bases, J lost 3 bases, and 4 bases stayed unmatched. The CDR3 sequence: CASSLQGRANEKLFF. CDR3 DNA sequence: TGTGCCAGCAGCTTACAGGGGCGAGCTAATGAAAAACTGTTTTTT.

This chain uses TRBV4-2 with TRBJ2-1, with TRBD2 identical over 7 bases. The trim removed 4 bases at V and 9 bases at J, leaving 15 bases unmatched. The CDR3 spans 16 residues. Germline CDR1 and CDR2: LGHNA and YNFKEQ. CDR3 sequence reads: CASSPGLLRSDPEQFF. The DNA of the CDR3 is TGTGCCAGCAGCCCGGGACTACTACGCTCGGATCCTGAGCAGTTCTTC.